One sample yielded the 27 T cell receptor beta chains listed below, sequenced in a study of Ad26.COV2.S vaccination and SARS-CoV-2 variants. Sequencing used immunoSEQ multiplex PCR; TCRdb keeps in-frame clones, though not all of them. Among 300,000 to 350,000 clones listed, approximately 90% were seen once. Sample treatment: some 19 received Ad26.COV2.S at low or high dose, single or two shots; about 5 received placebo; per-sample allocation not given. Day 63 following the first vaccine or placebo injection was when the samples were taken. Sequencing used peripheral blood, obtained in a trial of Ad26.COV2.S vaccine versus placebo. The receptors shown here come from a person between 18 and 65 years old who received the Ad26.COV2.S COVID-19 vaccine or a placebo.

V gene TRBV27 combines with J gene TRBJ2-7; D might be TRBD1 or TRBD2, each matching 5 bases. The CDR3 loop spans 15 amino acids. Deletions cut 6 bases from V and 2 bases from J, with 17 bases between. From germline, CDR1 is MNHEY and CDR2 SMNVEV (reference sequence). CDR3 coding DNA: TGTGCCAGCAGCCTATGGGGGAGCCCCACCTACGAGCAGTACTTC. This sequence encodes CASSLWGSPTYEQYF.

This chain connects TRBV6-6 to TRBJ1-1; a possible D gene is TRBD1 (5 bases). With 8 bases removed from V and 3 bases from J, the gap between germline ends came to 13 bases. The CDR3 has 13 amino acids. CDR1 is MNHNY, CDR2 SVGAGI, per germline (reference sequence). Here the CDR3 reads CASLLDSDTEAFF. As DNA, the CDR3 is TGTGCCAGCCTATTAGACAGCGACACTGAAGCTTTCTTT.

Written as DNA, the CDR3 is TGTGCCAGCACCGGGTGGGCAGACAGGGACATCACTGAAGCTTTCTTT. Residues: CASTGWADRDITEAFF. The rearrangement joins TRBV25-1 to TRBJ1-1; 7 nucleotides match TRBD1. Germline values: CDR1 MGHDK, CDR2 SYGVNS. CDR3 length: 16 amino acids. After removal of 7 bases from V and 4 bases from J, the junction contained 15 bases not matched to a gene.

The chain recombines TRBV20-1 with TRBJ2-6, with D possibly being TRBD1 (6 bases). This CDR3 has 15 residues. Germline values: CDR1 DFQATT, CDR2 SNEGSKA (reference sequence). Trimming removed 4 bases from V and 0 bases from J, with 10 bases in between. The CDR3 protein is CSANDRISGANVLTF. CDR3 DNA sequence: TGCAGTGCTAATGACAGGATCTCTGGGGCCAACGTCCTGACTTTC.

The V and J genes are TRBV12-3 or TRBV12-4 and TRBJ1-1, with D possibly matching TRBD1 (5 bases). V was clipped by 8 bases and J by 7 bases, with 17 bases between them. The CDR3 totals 13 residues. The CDR3 DNA sequence: TGTGCCAGCTTTTCTCCCGGGGGGGATGAAGCTTTCTTT. Protein sequence: CASFSPGGDEAFF.

The rearrangement links TRBV3-1 (or the pseudogene TRBV3-2) to TRBJ2-7; either TRBD1 or TRBD2 may fit D (5 bases each). V lost 1 base and J 7 bases, leaving 8 bases between the germline ends. This CDR3 has 12 residues. Per the germline V gene, CDR1 is LGHDT and CDR2 is YNNKEL (reference sequence). CDR3 in amino acids: CASSQVGPEQYF. In DNA form, the CDR3 reads TGTGCCAGCAGCCAAGTGGGACCAGAGCAGTACTTC.

The chain has TRBV6-2 or TRBV6-3 and TRBJ1-3; D is unclear. The germline CDR1 and CDR2 sequences are MNHEY and SVGEGT. The CDR3 totals 13 residues. Trimming stripped 6 bases from V and 0 bases from J, with 6 bases between. In DNA form, the CDR3 reads TGTGCCAGCAGCGCGAACTCTGGAAACACCATATATTTT. Translation gives CASSANSGNTIYF.

The chain links TRBV5-1 to TRBJ2-2, with TRBD1 identical over 7 bases. Germline-derived CDR1 and CDR2 are SGHRS and YFSETQ. Trimming cost V 3 bases and J 0 bases; bases outside gene matches: 2. This CDR3 region has 15 residues. CDR3 region: CASSYGTANTGELFF. The CDR3 coding sequence is TGCGCCAGCAGCTACGGGACAGCGAACACCGGGGAGCTGTTTTTT.

V and J are TRBV7-2 and TRBJ1-1, with D unresolved. This CDR3 contains 15 residues. The germline V gene has CDR1 SGHTA and CDR2 FQGNSA. The V end was cut by 2 bases, the J end by 4 bases, with 14 bases between. The CDR3 sequence: CASSLRKGSVTEAFF. The CDR3 nucleotides are TGTGCCAGCAGCTTACGGAAAGGGTCGGTCACTGAAGCTTTCTTT.

The chain carries TRBV7-2 and TRBJ2-2; maybe TRBD1 (5 bases). This CDR3 region has 15 residues. CDR1 is SGHTA and CDR2 is FQGNSA in the germline V gene. Trimming left V 1 base short and J 4 bases short, with 10 bases between. CDR3 bases: TGTGCCAGCAGCTTAGGGACACCCGGCACCGGGGAGCTGTTTTTT. Its protein is CASSLGTPGTGELFF.

This chain joins TRBV7-9 and TRBJ1-1; TRBD1 might be the D (6 bases). This CDR3 has 13 residues. Germline V gene lookup returns CDR1 SEHNR and CDR2 FQNEAQ (reference sequence). The V end was cut by 6 bases, the J end by 7 bases, with 15 bases between. CDR3 DNA sequence: TGTGCCAGCAGTGAGGCAGGGGAGGTTGAAGCTTTCTTT. It translates to CASSEAGEVEAFF. The full variable domain, rest sourced from reference TRBV7-9 and TRBJ1-1, is DTGVSQNPRHKITKRGQNVTFRCDPISEHNRLYWYRQTLGQGPEFLTYFQNEAQLEKSRLLSDRFSAERPKGSFSTLEIQRTEQGDSAMYLCASSEAGEVEAFFGQGTRLTVV.

This chain uses TRBV19 with TRBJ2-6; D not resolved. The CDR3 has 14 residues. V was trimmed by 7 bases and J by 0 bases, leaving 7 bases between them. The V gene's germline CDR1 is LNHDA and CDR2 SQIVND (reference sequence). The CDR3 region has the DNA TGTGCCAGTATCAGCCTCTCTGGGGCCAACGTCCTGACTTTC. This gives the protein CASISLSGANVLTF.

V is TRBV19 and J is TRBJ1-1; D is uncertain. Trimming left V 4 bases short and J 1 base short, with 25 bases between. The CDR3 has 19 amino acids. CDR1 is LNHDA and CDR2 is SQIVND in the germline V gene (reference sequence). This CDR3 is CASSSLPLGPNRGNTEAFF. CDR3 bases: TGTGCCAGTAGTAGCCTTCCGCTCGGACCGAATAGAGGGAACACTGAAGCTTTCTTT.

The chain combines TRBV7-9 with TRBJ2-1; no clear D gene. The CDR3 is 16 amino acids. The germline V and J ends were trimmed by 0 bases and 0 bases, with 9 bases remaining between them. The V gene's germline CDR1 is SEHNR and CDR2 FQNEAQ (reference sequence). CDR3 residues: CASSLAIFRSYNEQFF. CDR3 nucleotide sequence: TGTGCCAGCAGCTTAGCTATTTTCCGCTCCTACAATGAGCAGTTCTTC.

This sequence joins TRBV28 and TRBJ1-1; weak D call: TRBD1 (6 bases). The CDR3 loop spans 14 amino acids. Between the trimmed V and J ends, which lost 6 bases and 0 bases, there was a span of 11 bases. Germline-derived CDR1 and CDR2 are MDHEN and SYDVKM. In nucleotides, the CDR3 is TGTGCCAGCAGCTTCACAGGGCTGAACACTGAAGCTTTCTTT. It translates to CASSFTGLNTEAFF. Together with reference TRBV28 and TRBJ1-1, the CDR3 gives the full variable domain: DVKVTQSSRYLVKRTGEKVFLECVQDMDHENMFWYRQDPGLGLRLIYFSYDVKMKEKGDIPEGYSVSREKKERFSLILESASTNQTSMYLCASSFTGLNTEAFFGQGTRLTVV.

This clone was detected only once. This chain joins TRBV2 and TRBJ2-3, with D hard to call. CDR1 and CDR2 from the germline V gene are SNHLY and FYNNEI. This CDR3 is 14 amino acids long. Trimming took 4 bases from V and 0 from J, leaving 8 bases between them. In DNA, the CDR3 is TGTGCCAGCAGTGTAAGAACTAGCACAGATACGCAGTATTTT. Amino acid sequence: CASSVRTSTDTQYF.

This chain uses TRBV18 with TRBJ1-4, with 7 positions matching TRBD1. V dropped 4 bases and J dropped 7; count of bases not matched to a gene: 3. Germline-derived CDR1 and CDR2 are KGHSH and LQKENI. This CDR3 is 13 amino acids long. The CDR3, as DNA: TGTGCCAGCTCACAGGGGGCGGCTGAAAAACTGTTTTTT. As protein: CASSQGAAEKLFF.

For this clone: This same CDR3 is encoded by further DNA sequences in the sample. The chain links TRBV19 to TRBJ1-1; unclear D gene. Germline CDR1 and CDR2: LNHDA and SQIVND (reference sequence). V was trimmed by 5 bases and J by 0 bases, leaving 7 bases between them. CDR3 length equals 13 residues. For the CDR3, the DNA is TGTGCCAGTAGTCCAGAGATGAACACTGAAGCTTTCTTT. The encoded protein is CASSPEMNTEAFF. The full variable domain, completed using reference TRBV19 and TRBJ1-1, is DGGITQSPKYLFRKEGQNVTLSCEQNLNHDAMYWYRQDPGQGLRLIYYSQIVNDFQKGDIAEGYSVSREKKESFPLTVTSAQKNPTAFYLCASSPEMNTEAFFGQGTRLTVV.

This clone was detected once. The genes are TRBV6-6 and TRBJ1-6; unclear D gene. This CDR3 spans 14 amino acids. V was shortened by 4 bases and J by 9 bases, with 13 bases between the two germline ends. Germline assignment: CDR1 MNHNY and CDR2 SVGAGI (reference sequence). Written as DNA, the CDR3 is TGTGCCAGCAGTTTAGAAGGGCTCGGTTCACCCCTCCACTTT. Its protein product is CASSLEGLGSPLHF.

This chain links TRBV7-3 with TRBJ2-3, with D perhaps matching TRBD2 (5 bases). Trimming left V 5 bases short and J 0 bases short, with 18 bases between. The CDR3 totals 17 residues. Germline CDR1 and CDR2: SGHTA and FQGTGA. CDR3 residues: CASSVNGAARSTDTQYF. CDR3 bases: TGTGCCAGCAGCGTCAATGGAGCGGCTCGTAGCACAGATACGCAGTATTTT.

The genes are TRBV5-1 and TRBJ2-5; D is uncertain. This CDR3 region has 14 residues. Trimming removed 2 bases from V and 3 bases from J, with 11 bases in between. CDR1 is SGHRS and CDR2 is YFSETQ in the germline V gene. CDR3 coding DNA: TGCGCCAGCAGCTTACAGCAGAGAAAAGAGACCCAGTACTTC. Its protein is CASSLQQRKETQYF.

As for this clone: The same CDR3 is also encoded by other DNA sequences in this sample. V and J are TRBV6-5 and TRBJ1-1, with a possible D match to TRBD1 (5 bases). Trimming took off 6 bases at V and 7 bases at J, with 12 bases between the two ends. There are 12 residues in the CDR3. CDR1 MNHEY and CDR2 SVGAGI come from the germline V gene. In DNA form, the CDR3 reads TGTGCCAGCAGCCTCACGGGGGGTGAAGCTTTCTTT. It codes for CASSLTGGEAFF.

V is TRBV11-2 and J is TRBJ2-5; no reliable D call. V shed 1 base and J shed 9 bases, with 6 bases lying between them. This CDR3 has 11 amino acids. Germline CDR1 SGHAT, CDR2 FQNNGV. The CDR3 region is CASSLGMAQYF. The CDR3 DNA sequence: TGTGCCAGCAGCTTAGGAATGGCCCAGTACTTC.

V and J are TRBV3-1 (or the pseudogene TRBV3-2) and TRBJ2-3; 10 positions agree with TRBD2. There are 18 residues in the CDR3. Trimming at V came to 0 bases and at J to 0 bases, leaving 6 bases not matched to a gene. Germline V gene sequence: CDR1 LGHDT, CDR2 YNNKEL (reference sequence). The CDR3 spells CASSQEGTTSGSTDTQYF. The CDR3 nucleotides are TGTGCCAGCAGCCAAGAGGGAACGACTAGCGGGAGCACAGATACGCAGTATTTT.

This clone showed up just once. This chain connects TRBV29-1 to TRBJ2-7, with 10 bases lining up with TRBD2. The CDR3 is 13 residues long. Germline V gene data show CDR1 as SQVTM and CDR2 as ANQGSEA. V shed 3 bases, J shed 2 bases, and the junction held 1 base outside the gene matches. In DNA form, the CDR3 reads TGCAGCGTTGAGAGCGGGGGGGCCTACGAGCAGTACTTC. This sequence encodes CSVESGGAYEQYF.

The chain has TRBV14 and TRBJ1-3; unclear D gene. Germline CDR1 is SGHDN and CDR2 is FVKESK. This CDR3 is built from 11 residues. The V gene lost 5 bases and the J gene lost 4 bases, with 3 bases spanning the gap. CDR3 protein: CASSEGNTIYF. For the CDR3, the DNA is TGTGCCAGCAGCGAGGGAAACACCATATATTTT.

CDR3 in amino acids: CAWRGVGGDYEQYF. The CDR3 DNA sequence: TGTGCCTGGAGAGGAGTCGGGGGAGATTACGAGCAGTACTTC. The rearrangement links TRBV30 to TRBJ2-7; possibly TRBD2 for D (6 bases). V was shortened by 3 bases and J by 4 bases, with 16 bases between the two germline ends. The CDR3 totals 14 residues. Germline loops: CDR1 GTSNPN, CDR2 SVGIG (reference sequence). The variable domain in full, completed from reference TRBV30 and TRBJ2-7, reads SQTIHQWPATLVQPVGSPLSLECTVEGTSNPNLYWYRQAAGRGLQLLFYSVGIGQISSEVPQNLSASRPQDRQFILSSKKLLLSDSGFYLCAWRGVGGDYEQYFGPGTRLTVT.